This T cell receptor delta chain is drawn from a study of gamma-delta T cells after stem cell transplantation. Germline lookup yields CDR1 GEAIGNYY and CDR2 EKD. The V gene end was trimmed by 3 bases and the J gene end by 5 bases; junction bases not matched to a gene: 14. This CDR3 contains 18 residues. Regarding this clone: TCRdb's listed protein matches a much larger clone and diverges from this DNA's translation at residue 5, likely through a read error; the protein shown comes from the DNA.

TCRdb reprocessed the RT-PCR reads through CATT. Among 2,500 to 3,000 delta-chain clones listed, 2% to 3% were seen once. The gene calls are TRDV2 and TRDJ1, with 13 bases matching TRDD3. Sequenced material: gamma-delta T cells. This TCR derives from a human donor. It is not recorded whose cells these are; they may come from a transplant donor. CDR3 bases: TGTGCCTGTGACGCACTGGGGGATACGTCGGATAGGTCTGATAAACTCATCTTT. Translation gives CACDALGDTSDRSDKLIF.